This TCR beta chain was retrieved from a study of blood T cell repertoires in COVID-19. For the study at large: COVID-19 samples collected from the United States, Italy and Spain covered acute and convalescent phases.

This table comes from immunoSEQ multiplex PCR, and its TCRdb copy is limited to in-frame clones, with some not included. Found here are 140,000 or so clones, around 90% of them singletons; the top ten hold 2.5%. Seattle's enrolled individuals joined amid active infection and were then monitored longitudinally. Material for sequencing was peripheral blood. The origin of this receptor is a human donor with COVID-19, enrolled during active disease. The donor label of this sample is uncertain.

CDR3 sequence reads: CSVAPRIRLNYGYTF. Here the CDR3 DNA reads TGCAGCGTTGCACCCCGGATCAGGCTTAACTATGGCTACACCTTC. The chain employs TRBV29-1 and TRBJ1-2; no firm D call. The CDR3 length is 15 residues. In germline, CDR1 is SQVTM, CDR2 ANQGSEA. The V gene lost 4 bases and the J gene lost 1 base, with 16 bases spanning the gap.